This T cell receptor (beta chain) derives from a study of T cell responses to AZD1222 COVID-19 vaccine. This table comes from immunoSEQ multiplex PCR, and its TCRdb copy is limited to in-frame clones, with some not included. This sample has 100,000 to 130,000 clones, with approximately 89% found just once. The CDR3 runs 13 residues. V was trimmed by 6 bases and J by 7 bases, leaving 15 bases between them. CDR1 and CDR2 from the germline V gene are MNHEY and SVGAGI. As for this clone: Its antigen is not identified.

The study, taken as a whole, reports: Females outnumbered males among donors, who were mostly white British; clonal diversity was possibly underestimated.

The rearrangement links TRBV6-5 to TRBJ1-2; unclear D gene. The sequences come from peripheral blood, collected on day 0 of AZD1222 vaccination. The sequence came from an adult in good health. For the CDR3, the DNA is TGTGCCAGCAGCCGTCTTGTATCGGTTGGCTACACCTTC. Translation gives CASSRLVSVGYTF.